This T cell receptor beta chain was sequenced for a study of early T cells in non-severe SARS-CoV-2 infection. Study details: Chains were not paired, and sequencing was done on bulk RNA from unsorted whole blood.

Individual cDNA molecules each received unique molecular identifiers attached to them. Each CDR3 protein gets one entry after TCRdb re-called the 5' RACE reads with MiXCR. Found here are under 35,000 distinct CDR3 sequences, under 7% of them singletons; the top ten hold 20% to 25%. Many counts were recorded for this clonotype. Antigen unknown. Germline lookup yields CDR1 MNHEY and CDR2 SVGEGT. The length of the CDR3 is 16 residues. Deletions cut 0 bases from V and 0 bases from J, with 8 bases between. General study points: Missing private and CD4 specificities, VDJdb matching favored anti-spike CD8 responses.

The sequenced sample was whole blood. The sequence was collected from an adult who was a healthcare worker with PCR-confirmed SARS-CoV-2 infection or an uninfected control (not recorded which). V and J are TRBV6-2 or TRBV6-3 and TRBJ2-2; no reliable D call. Here the CDR3 reads CASSYSGAANTGELFF. CDR3 bases: TGTGCCAGCAGTTACTCGGGCGCCGCGAACACCGGGGAGCTGTTTTTT.